At least ten counts were recorded for the clone carrying this T cell receptor beta chain. Antigen unknown. This sample was included in a study of Graves' ophthalmopathy and Graves' hyperthyroidism. Overall study results and limits: Ophthalmopathy progression was predicted by the model at 70.59% sensitivity and approximately 72% specificity.

Amplification of the TCR beta CDR3 regions used RNA transcripts (as template). RT-PCR with HTBI primers came first, then second-round multiplex PCR. TCRdb recomputed calls from the multiplex PCR reads with MiXCR, one row per CDR3 protein. The profile shows a few hundred thousand distinct CDR3 sequences, about 17% of them singletons. V was pared by 7 bases and J by 1 base, with 4 bases of the junction left unmatched. Germline assignment: CDR1 MDHEN and CDR2 SYDVKM. This CDR3 region has 14 residues. The TCR was taken from an adult man with Graves' ophthalmopathy. The sequenced sample consisted of peripheral blood. The gene calls are TRBV28 and TRBJ2-4; 7 nucleotides match TRBD2. The CDR3 DNA is TGTGCCAGCAATGGGGGGGTTGCCAAAAACATTCAGTACTTC. It translates to CASNGGVAKNIQYF.